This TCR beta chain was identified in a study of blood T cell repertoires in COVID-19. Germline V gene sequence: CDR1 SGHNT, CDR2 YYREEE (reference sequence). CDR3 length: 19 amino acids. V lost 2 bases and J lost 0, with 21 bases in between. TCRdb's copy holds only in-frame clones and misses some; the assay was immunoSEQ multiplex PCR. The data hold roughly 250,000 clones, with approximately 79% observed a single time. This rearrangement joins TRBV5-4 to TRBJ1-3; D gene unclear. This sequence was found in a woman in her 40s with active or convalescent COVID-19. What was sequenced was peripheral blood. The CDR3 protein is CASSFIEYPLDSSGNTIYF. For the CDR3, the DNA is TGTGCCAGCAGCTTTATTGAGTACCCTCTTGACTCCTCTGGAAACACCATATATTTT.